The present T cell receptor beta chain was sequenced within a study of blood T cell repertoires in COVID-19. Study details: Both acute and convalescent COVID-19 samples were obtained from the United States, Italy and Spain.

V lost 3 bases to trimming and J lost 0 bases, with 18 bases between them. This CDR3 has 17 amino acids. Germline V gene sequence: CDR1 SGHNT, CDR2 YYREEE (reference sequence). Clones were read by immunoSEQ multiplex PCR, and TCRdb kept only the in-frame ones, dropping some. Of 300,000 to 350,000 clones in the sample, over 75% were seen once. This clone was detected a few times. This clonotype originated in a woman aged 25-40 years with COVID-19, enrolled during active disease. The sequencing sample was made of peripheral blood. The chain recombines TRBV5-4 with TRBJ1-1; tentatively, D is TRBD1 (6 bases). The DNA of the CDR3 is TGTGCCAGCAGCTCCGGACAGACTTTATCCATGAACACTGAAGCTTTCTTT. This sequence encodes CASSSGQTLSMNTEAFF.